This TCR beta chain was sequenced in a study of T-cell memory formation after mild COVID-19. About this clonotype: Its specificity is unknown.

Study results and limitations: Of the contracting clones, CD4+ ones lay mainly in CM and EM, and CD8+ ones in EMRA. Some clones that responded turned up in pre-infection memory, which suggests that cross-reactive memory joined in.

5'RACE, which relied on constant-segment primers, yielded TCR alpha and TCR beta cDNA libraries carrying sample barcodes and UMIs. TCRdb used MiXCR to reprocess the 5' RACE reads, holding one entry per CDR3 protein. This sample carries almost 350,000 distinct CDR3 sequences, 20% to 25% of them seen once, and the ten largest clones take over 20%. The TCR originated in a young man who had mild COVID-19 (a few samples of this study predate the infection). Cell type and time point are not known. Sequenced sample: PBMCs or a T cell subset sorted from them (not recorded which).

The CDR3: CASTKGQSNQPQHF. The CDR3, as DNA: TGTGCCAGCACAAAGGGGCAGTCCAATCAGCCCCAGCATTTT. The V call is TRBV6-6, the J call TRBJ1-5, with D perhaps matching TRBD1 (5 bases). The CDR3 extends over 14 amino acids. V lost 7 bases and J lost 3, with 13 bases in between. Germline loops: CDR1 MNHNY, CDR2 SVGAGI (reference sequence).